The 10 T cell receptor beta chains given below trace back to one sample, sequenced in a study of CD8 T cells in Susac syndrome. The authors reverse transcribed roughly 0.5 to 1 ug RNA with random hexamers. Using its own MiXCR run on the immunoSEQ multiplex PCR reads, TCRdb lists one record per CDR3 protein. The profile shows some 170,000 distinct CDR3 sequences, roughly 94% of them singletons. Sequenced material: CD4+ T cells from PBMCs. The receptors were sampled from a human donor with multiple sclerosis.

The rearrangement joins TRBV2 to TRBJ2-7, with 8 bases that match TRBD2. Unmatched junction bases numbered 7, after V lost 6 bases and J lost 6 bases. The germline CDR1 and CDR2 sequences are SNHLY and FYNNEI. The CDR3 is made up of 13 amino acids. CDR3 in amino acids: CASRATREGEQYF. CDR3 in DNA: TGTGCCAGCAGGGCGACCCGGGAGGGCGAGCAGTACTTC.

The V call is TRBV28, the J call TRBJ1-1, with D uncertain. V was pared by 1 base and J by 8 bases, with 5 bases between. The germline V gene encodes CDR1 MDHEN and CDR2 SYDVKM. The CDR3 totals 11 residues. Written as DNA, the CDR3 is TGTGCCAGCAGTTTATCTCGCGAAGCTTTCTTT. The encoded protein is CASSLSREAFF.

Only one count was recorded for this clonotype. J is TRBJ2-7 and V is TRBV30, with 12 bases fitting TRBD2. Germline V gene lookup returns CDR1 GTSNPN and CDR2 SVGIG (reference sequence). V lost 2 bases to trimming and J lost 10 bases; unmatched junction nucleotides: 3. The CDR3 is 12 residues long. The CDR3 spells CAWSSTSGSQYF. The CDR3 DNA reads TGTGCCTGGAGTTCGACTAGCGGGAGCCAGTACTTC.

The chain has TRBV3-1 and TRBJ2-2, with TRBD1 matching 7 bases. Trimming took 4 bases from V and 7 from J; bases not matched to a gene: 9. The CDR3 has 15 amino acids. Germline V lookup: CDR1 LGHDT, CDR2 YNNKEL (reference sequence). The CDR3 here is CASSRQGYVVGELFF. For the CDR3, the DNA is TGTGCCAGCAGCCGACAGGGATACGTAGTCGGGGAGCTGTTTTTT.

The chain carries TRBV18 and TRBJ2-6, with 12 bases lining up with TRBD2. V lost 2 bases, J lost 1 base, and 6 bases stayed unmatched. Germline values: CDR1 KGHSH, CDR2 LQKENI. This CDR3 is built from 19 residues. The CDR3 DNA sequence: TGTGCCAGCTCACCAGTTCCTCTAGCGGGAGGGTCTGGGGCCAACGTCCTGACTTTC. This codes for CASSPVPLAGGSGANVLTF.

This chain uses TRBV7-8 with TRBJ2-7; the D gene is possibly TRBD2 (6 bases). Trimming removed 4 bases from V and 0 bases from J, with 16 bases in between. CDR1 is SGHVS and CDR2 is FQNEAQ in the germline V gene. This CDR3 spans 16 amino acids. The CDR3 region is CASSSTRDGSSYEQYF. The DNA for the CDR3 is TGTGCCAGCAGCTCAACCCGGGACGGGAGCTCCTACGAGCAGTACTTC.

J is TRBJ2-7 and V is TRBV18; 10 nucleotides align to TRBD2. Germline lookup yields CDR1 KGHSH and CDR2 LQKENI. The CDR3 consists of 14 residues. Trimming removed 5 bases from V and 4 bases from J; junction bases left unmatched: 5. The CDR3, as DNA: TGTGCCAGCTCATCGGCTAGCGGGAGTTACGAGCAGTACTTC. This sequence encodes CASSSASGSYEQYF. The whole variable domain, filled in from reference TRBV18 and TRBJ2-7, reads NAGVMQNPRHLVRRRGQEARLRCSPMKGHSHVYWYRQLPEEGLKFMVYLQKENIIDESGMPKERFSAEFPKEGPSILRIQQVVRGDSAAYFCASSSASGSYEQYFGPGTRLTVT.

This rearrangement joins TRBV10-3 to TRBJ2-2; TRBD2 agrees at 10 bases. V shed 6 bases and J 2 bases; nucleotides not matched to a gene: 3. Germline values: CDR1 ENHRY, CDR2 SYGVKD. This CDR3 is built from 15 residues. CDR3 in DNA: TGTGCCATCAGCCCTAGCGGGAGCAACACCGGGGAGCTGTTTTTT. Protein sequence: CAISPSGSNTGELFF.

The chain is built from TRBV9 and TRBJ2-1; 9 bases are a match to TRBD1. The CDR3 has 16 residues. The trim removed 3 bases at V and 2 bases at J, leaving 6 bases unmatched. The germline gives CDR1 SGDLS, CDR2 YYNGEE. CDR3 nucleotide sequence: TGTGCCAGCAGCGAGGGACAGGGCGCTCCCTACAATGAGCAGTTCTTC. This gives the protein CASSEGQGAPYNEQFF.

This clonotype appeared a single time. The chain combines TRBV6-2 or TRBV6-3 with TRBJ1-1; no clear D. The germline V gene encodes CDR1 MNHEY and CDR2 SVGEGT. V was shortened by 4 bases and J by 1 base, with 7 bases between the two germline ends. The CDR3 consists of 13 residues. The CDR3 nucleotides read TGTGCCAGCAGTTGGACGGCGAACACTGAAGCTTTCTTT. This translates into CASSWTANTEAFF.